The 26 T cell receptor beta chains below were found in one sample sequenced in a study of shared clonotypes between healthy human individuals (dated by TCRdb to 2020 to 2021). Library method: the immunoSEQ multiplex PCR assay. Sourced from immuneACCESS, this table was stored by TCRdb with only in-frame sequences that have V and J called. A share of the clones is absent; for the studies checked, an unresolved V gene accounts for under half, and the remainder has no known explanation. The sample profile shows roughly 1,000,000 clones; around 78% of them were found once. Jointly, the top ten make up around 0.47% of the sample. The specimen sequenced was memory CD4+ T cells from PBMCs. Reading the label with the study, this specimen's cell subset or site is: CD45RA-negative fraction. Receptors originate from a young man in good health. Some clones in this sample may be carry-over from other donors' samples.

The gene calls are TRBV28 and TRBJ1-1; no definite D call. V gave up 2 bases and J gave up 5 bases, with 9 bases separating them. The CDR3 sequence is 13 residues long. Germline-derived CDR1 and CDR2 are MDHEN and SYDVKM. In DNA form, the CDR3 reads TGTGCCAGCAGTTTAAGGCCGGGGACTGAAGCTTTCTTT. This translates into CASSLRPGTEAFF. The entire variable domain, with the rest obtained from reference TRBV28 and TRBJ1-1, is as follows: DVKVTQSSRYLVKRTGEKVFLECVQDMDHENMFWYRQDPGLGLRLIYFSYDVKMKEKGDIPEGYSVSREKKERFSLILESASTNQTSMYLCASSLRPGTEAFFGQGTRLTVV.

At least ten counts were recorded for this clone. The chain combines TRBV2 with TRBJ1-5; 8 bases map to TRBD1. The CDR3 has 12 amino acids. Trimming cost V 8 bases and J 7 bases; bases outside gene matches: 4. Looked up from germline, CDR1 is SNHLY and CDR2 is FYNNEI. The CDR3 here is CASCGQGQPQHF. For the CDR3, the DNA is TGTGCCAGCTGTGGACAGGGACAGCCCCAGCATTTT.

This clone was seen once. The gene calls are TRBV4-2 and TRBJ2-7; D unresolved. Germline V gene lookup returns CDR1 LGHNA and CDR2 YNFKEQ. There are 15 residues in the CDR3. V lost 4 bases and J 3 bases, leaving 16 bases between the germline ends. CDR3 bases: TGTGCCAGCAGCCCGAGTTCCGACACCTACTACGAGCAGTACTTC. This encodes CASSPSSDTYYEQYF.

The chain carries TRBV7-2 and TRBJ2-1, with TRBD1 as a possible D gene (6 bases). The CDR3 is 15 amino acids. Per germline, CDR1 SGHTA and CDR2 FQGNSA. The ends were cut back, 4 bases at V and 7 bases at J, with 17 bases in the middle. DNA of the CDR3: TGTGCCAGCAGCTACCTCGAGGGCAGGGGAAATGAGCAGTTCTTC. This codes for CASSYLEGRGNEQFF.

The chain joins TRBV5-4 to TRBJ2-1; TRBD1 might be the D (5 bases). Looked up from germline, CDR1 is SGHNT and CDR2 is YYREEE (reference sequence). Between the trimmed V and J ends, which lost 4 bases and 10 bases, there was a span of 12 bases. The CDR3 totals 12 residues. The CDR3 DNA is TGTGCCAGCAGCCTGCCCCGACAGGAGCAGTTCTTC. It encodes CASSLPRQEQFF.

The rearrangement uses TRBV2 and TRBJ2-2; 10 positions agree with TRBD1. This CDR3 comprises 16 residues. Germline values: CDR1 SNHLY, CDR2 FYNNEI. The V segment lost 9 bases and the J segment 5 bases; nucleotides outside the gene matches: 12. CDR3 bases: TGTGCCAGATACCCCGTTCTGGGACAGGGGACCGGGGAGCTGTTTTTT. This translates into CARYPVLGQGTGELFF.

This clone occurred a few times. V usage is TRBV2 and J usage is TRBJ2-7; D perhaps matches TRBD1 (6 bases). The V end was cut by 3 bases, the J end by 3 bases, with 12 bases between. This CDR3 comprises 14 residues. Germline loops: CDR1 SNHLY, CDR2 FYNNEI. CDR3 in amino acids: CASSDGLGHYEQYF. For the CDR3, the DNA is TGTGCCAGCAGTGATGGACTGGGACACTACGAGCAGTACTTC.

The chain joins TRBV5-1 to TRBJ2-2, with 9 bases matching TRBD1. The CDR3 runs to 15 residues. Per the germline V gene, CDR1 is SGHRS and CDR2 is YFSETQ. The junction had 7 bases not matched to a gene; V was cut back by 4 bases and J by 6 bases. CDR3 in DNA: TGCGCCAGCAGCCCTAGGACAGGGGAGGCCGGGGAGCTGTTTTTT. Its protein product is CASSPRTGEAGELFF.

V gene TRBV5-4 combines with J gene TRBJ2-5; D perhaps matches TRBD1 (5 bases). Trimming shortened V by 4 bases and J by 1 base, and 11 bases separated the two germline ends. This CDR3 has 14 residues. Germline lookup yields CDR1 SGHNT and CDR2 YYREEE (reference sequence). This chain's CDR3 is CASSPTVAQETQYF. CDR3 sequence (DNA): TGTGCCAGCAGCCCGACAGTTGCCCAAGAGACCCAGTACTTC.

This sequence joins TRBV28 and TRBJ1-4; 10 nucleotides agree with TRBD1. Germline V gene sequence: CDR1 MDHEN, CDR2 SYDVKM. The CDR3 sequence is 13 residues long. The V and J ends lost 6 bases and 8 bases, in that order; junction bases with no gene match: 3. Here the CDR3 reads CASRTGGGEKLFF. The CDR3 nucleotides read TGTGCCAGCAGGACAGGGGGCGGAGAAAAACTGTTTTTT.

The chain combines TRBV30 with TRBJ1-1, with 7 bases fitting TRBD1. The CDR3 extends over 13 amino acids. The J segment lost 2 bases and the V segment lost 1 base, leaving 1 base of the junction unmatched. Germline CDR1 GTSNPN, CDR2 SVGIG (reference sequence). DNA of the CDR3: TGTGCCTGGAGTGAAGGGGGCAACACTGAAGCTTTCTTT. It yields the protein CAWSEGGNTEAFF. The variable domain in full, with the rest retrieved from reference TRBV30 and TRBJ1-1, is SQTIHQWPATLVQPVGSPLSLECTVEGTSNPNLYWYRQAAGRGLQLLFYSVGIGQISSEVPQNLSASRPQDRQFILSSKKLLLSDSGFYLCAWSEGGNTEAFFGQGTRLTVV.

The chain uses TRBV28 and TRBJ2-1, with D tentatively TRBD1 or TRBD2 (5 bases each). Germline CDR1 MDHEN, CDR2 SYDVKM. Trimming cost V 4 bases and J 2 bases, with 12 bases left between them. The CDR3 totals 15 residues. In nucleotides, the CDR3 is TGTGCCAGCAGTTCCCCGGGACGGCCCTACAATGAGCAGTTCTTC. Its protein product is CASSSPGRPYNEQFF.

The CDR3 is CASGSFKTGWGTDTQYF. The CDR3 DNA reads TGCGCCAGCGGCTCATTTAAGACAGGGTGGGGCACAGATACGCAGTATTTT. The chain combines TRBV5-1 with TRBJ2-3, with 7 positions matching TRBD1. J was trimmed by 1 base and V by 7 bases; bases with no gene match: 15. Per the germline V gene, CDR1 is SGHRS and CDR2 is YFSETQ. The CDR3 runs 17 residues.

The chain uses TRBV18 and TRBJ2-2; 7 bases agree with TRBD1. Germline V CDR1 and CDR2: KGHSH, LQKENI. CDR3 size: 14 residues. The J segment lost 6 bases and the V segment lost 8 bases, leaving 9 bases of the junction unmatched. CDR3 loop: CASTRGQAAGELFF. CDR3 DNA: TGTGCCAGCACCAGAGGACAGGCGGCCGGGGAGCTGTTTTTT.

The rearrangement joins TRBV5-1 to TRBJ2-1, with 8 bases lining up with TRBD2. This CDR3 is built from 19 residues. CDR1 is SGHRS and CDR2 is YFSETQ in the germline V gene. V lost 4 bases to trimming and J lost 3 bases; unmatched junction nucleotides: 18. The DNA for the CDR3 is TGCGCCAGCAGCCGCTTTGGGGTCCCATCAAGCGGGAGCTACAATGAGCAGTTCTTC. Its protein product is CASSRFGVPSSGSYNEQFF.

This chain uses TRBV5-1 with TRBJ1-1, with TRBD1 identical over 11 bases. Germline V lookup: CDR1 SGHRS, CDR2 YFSETQ. The CDR3 contains 15 residues. The J segment lost 6 bases and the V segment lost 4 bases, leaving 8 bases of the junction unmatched. The CDR3 coding sequence is TGCGCCAGCAGCGGTACCGGGACAGGGGGGTCTGAAGCTTTCTTT. This gives the protein CASSGTGTGGSEAFF.

The chain links TRBV11-2 to TRBJ1-1; the D gene is possibly TRBD1 (5 bases). With 0 bases removed from V and 1 base from J, the gap between germline ends came to 12 bases. Germline values: CDR1 SGHAT, CDR2 FQNNGV. This CDR3 has 16 amino acids. The CDR3 nucleotides read TGTGCCAGCAGCTTAGATGGGGGACGGGCGAACACTGAAGCTTTCTTT. It specifies CASSLDGGRANTEAFF.

The chain employs TRBV7-3 and TRBJ2-7, with D tentatively TRBD1 or TRBD2 (5 bases each). In germline, CDR1 is SGHTA, CDR2 FQGTGA. V lost 4 bases and J lost 6, with 13 bases in between. The CDR3 is 13 residues long. CDR3 coding DNA: TGTGCCAGCAGCTCCGAGGGGTCTCTCGAGCAGTACTTC. This sequence encodes CASSSEGSLEQYF.

The gene calls are TRBV14 and TRBJ2-1; a weak D match, TRBD2 (5 bases). Germline lookup yields CDR1 SGHDN and CDR2 FVKESK. V was clipped by 7 bases and J by 6 bases, with 16 bases between them. The CDR3 runs 14 residues. The CDR3 DNA reads as TGTGCCAGCAACGGCGGGCCCCTTGGCAATGAGCAGTTCTTC. Amino acids: CASNGGPLGNEQFF.

The V call is TRBV18, the J call TRBJ1-5; 7 nucleotides line up with TRBD1. The CDR3 sequence is 15 residues long. With V trimmed by 2 bases and J by 6 bases, 7 bases remained unmatched. The germline V gene has CDR1 KGHSH and CDR2 LQKENI. This chain's CDR3 is CASSPSAEGAQPQHF. The CDR3 region has the DNA TGTGCCAGCTCACCATCCGCGGAGGGGGCTCAGCCCCAGCATTTT. The whole variable domain, remainder taken from reference TRBV18 and TRBJ1-5, is NAGVMQNPRHLVRRRGQEARLRCSPMKGHSHVYWYRQLPEEGLKFMVYLQKENIIDESGMPKERFSAEFPKEGPSILRIQQVVRGDSAAYFCASSPSAEGAQPQHFGDGTRLSIL.

J is TRBJ2-2 and V is TRBV4-2; D not certain. V was pared by 0 bases and J by 6 bases, with 11 bases between. The CDR3 has 15 residues. Germline V CDR1 and CDR2: LGHNA, YNFKEQ. The CDR3 DNA follows: TGTGCCAGCAGCCAAGATGAATGGGCTGCCGGGGAGCTGTTTTTT. Translated, it gives CASSQDEWAAGELFF.

V is TRBV11-2 and J is TRBJ2-7; D may be TRBD1 (5 bases). The CDR3 totals 14 residues. Germline V gene lookup returns CDR1 SGHAT and CDR2 FQNNGV. V gave up 6 bases and J gave up 6 bases, with 18 bases separating them. The DNA for the CDR3 is TGTGCCAGCAGTCTCGGAACAGGTTTGGTCGAGCAGTACTTC. Translated: CASSLGTGLVEQYF.

This chain uses TRBV11-2 with TRBJ2-3; the D is unclear. Germline CDR1 is SGHAT and CDR2 is FQNNGV. CDR3 length: 14 amino acids. Trimming took 8 bases from V and 4 from J, leaving 16 bases between them. This CDR3 is CASGRARTPDTQYF. CDR3 coding DNA: TGTGCCAGCGGACGAGCCCGGACCCCAGATACGCAGTATTTT.

CDR3 region: CASSHLKREVDNEQFF. DNA of the CDR3: TGCGCCAGCAGCCACCTTAAGCGGGAGGTGGACAATGAGCAGTTCTTC. V gene TRBV4-1 combines with J gene TRBJ2-1; 9 positions match TRBD2. The J segment lost 5 bases and the V segment lost 3 bases, leaving 8 bases of the junction unmatched. This CDR3 has 16 amino acids. The germline V gene encodes CDR1 MGHRA and CDR2 YSYEKL.

This clone came up a few times. The rearrangement joins TRBV6-5 to TRBJ2-7; 9 nucleotides agree with TRBD1. The germline V gene has CDR1 MNHEY and CDR2 SVGAGI. CDR3 length: 14 amino acids. The J segment lost 7 bases and the V segment lost 2 bases, leaving 6 bases of the junction unmatched. CDR3: CASSYRGTGREQYF. Written as DNA, the CDR3 is TGTGCCAGCAGTTACAGGGGGACAGGGCGAGAGCAGTACTTC.

V is TRBV11-2 and J is TRBJ2-7; 16 bases match TRBD2. This CDR3 has 18 residues. Trimming removed 0 bases from V and 6 bases from J; junction bases left unmatched: 8. Per the germline V gene, CDR1 is SGHAT and CDR2 is FQNNGV. CDR3 DNA: TGTGCCAGCAGCTTAGATCTGGGACTAGCGGGAGGGTTTCCCGAGCAGTACTTC. It encodes CASSLDLGLAGGFPEQYF.